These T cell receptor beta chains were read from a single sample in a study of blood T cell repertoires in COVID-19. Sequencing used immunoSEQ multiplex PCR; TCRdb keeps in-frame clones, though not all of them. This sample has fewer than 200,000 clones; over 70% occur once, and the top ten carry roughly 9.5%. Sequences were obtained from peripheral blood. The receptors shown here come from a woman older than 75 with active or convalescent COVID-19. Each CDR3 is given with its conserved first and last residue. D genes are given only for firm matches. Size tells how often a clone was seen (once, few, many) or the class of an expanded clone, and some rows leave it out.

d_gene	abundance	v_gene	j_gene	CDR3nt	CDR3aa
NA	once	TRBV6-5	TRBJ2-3	TGTGCCAGCAGTCTCGGACAGAGGAGCACAGATACGCAGTATTTT	CASSLGQRSTDTQYF
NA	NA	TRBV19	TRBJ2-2	TGTGCCAGTACGTGGGGCTCTTCTGACACCGGGGAGCTGTTTTTT	CASTWGSSDTGELFF
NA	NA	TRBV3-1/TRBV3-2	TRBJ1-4	TGTGCCAGCAGCCAAGATCGGGGGGTCGTAAATGAAAAACTGTTTTTT	CASSQDRGVVNEKLFF
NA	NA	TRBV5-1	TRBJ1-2	TGCGCCAGCAGCTTGTTGGGCTTGGGCTATGGCTACACCTTC	CASSLLGLGYGYTF
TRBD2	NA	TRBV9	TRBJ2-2	TGTGCCAGCAGCCCCGAAGCGGGGAATATGGCCGGGGAGCTGTTTTTT	CASSPEAGNMAGELFF
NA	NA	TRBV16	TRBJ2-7	TGTGCCAGCAGCCAATCCCTAACAGGTAAAGCCTACGAGCAGTACTTC	CASSQSLTGKAYEQYF
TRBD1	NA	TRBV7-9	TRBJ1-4	TGTGCCAGCAGCTTAGCGCTAAACAGGGGAGGCGAAAAACTGTTTTTT	CASSLALNRGGEKLFF
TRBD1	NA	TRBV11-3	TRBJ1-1	TGTGCCAGCAGCTACACAGGGGTCACTGAAGCTTTCTTT	CASSYTGVTEAFF
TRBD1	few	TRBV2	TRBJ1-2	TGTGCCAGCAGTGCTCAGGGGGCTAACTATGGCTACACCTTC	CASSAQGANYGYTF
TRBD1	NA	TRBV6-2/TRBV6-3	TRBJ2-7	TGTGCCAGCACCCCCCTAGGGACAGTCGAGCAGTACTTC	CASTPLGTVEQYF
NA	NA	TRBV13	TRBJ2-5	TGTGCCAGCAGCCGGACTCTGAAACAAGAGACCCAGTACTTC	CASSRTLKQETQYF
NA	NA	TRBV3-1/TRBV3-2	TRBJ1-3	TGTGCCAGCAGCCAGGCGGGGAGGGGAGGAAACACCATATATTTT	CASSQAGRGGNTIYF
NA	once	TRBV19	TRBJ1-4	TGTGCCAGTACCCACGGACAGACGGGGACAAAACTGTTTTTT	CASTHGQTGTKLFF
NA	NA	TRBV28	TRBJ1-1	TGTGCCAGCAGGATAGGGACACTGAACACTGAAGCTTTCTTT	CASRIGTLNTEAFF
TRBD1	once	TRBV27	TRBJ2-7	TGTGCCAGCAGTTTGGACAGGGCTAACTCCTACGAGCAGTACTTC	CASSLDRANSYEQYF
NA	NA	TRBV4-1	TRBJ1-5	TGCGCCAGCAGTCCTTCAGGGACAAGCAATCAGCCCCAGCATTTT	CASSPSGTSNQPQHF
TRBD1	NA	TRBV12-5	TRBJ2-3	TGTGCTAGTGGTCTTAGGACAGGGGCAGATACGCAGTATTTT	CASGLRTGADTQYF
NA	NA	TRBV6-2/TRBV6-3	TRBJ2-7	TGTGCCAGCAGTACACAAGTGCAGGGCTCCTACGAGCAGTACTTC	CASSTQVQGSYEQYF
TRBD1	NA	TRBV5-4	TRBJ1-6	TGTGCCAGCAGCTCACAATGGACAGGGGTCCGATCACCCCTCCACTTT	CASSSQWTGVRSPLHF
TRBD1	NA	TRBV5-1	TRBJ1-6	TGCGCCAGCATGACGGGACAGGGACCCTCCGGGGGTTCACCCCTCCACTTT	CASMTGQGPSGGSPLHF